Detailed here is one TCR beta chain. The data were taken from a study of blood T cell repertoires in COVID-19. Looking at the study overall: COVID-19 samples collected from the United States, Italy and Spain covered acute and convalescent phases. Sources were T cells, B-cell-depleted T cells, or PBMCs; the material itself was cDNA or gDNA.

The CDR3 loop spans 13 amino acids. Trimming took 3 bases from V and 6 from J; bases not matched to a gene: 4. Germline CDR1 and CDR2: KGHDR and SFDVKD. In the source study's methods: The authors estimated nucleated cell counts from reference gene primer amplification. Sequenced by immunoSEQ multiplex PCR; TCRdb stores in-frame clones only, minus some. The V and J calls and the clone size are those of that table, but D and trimming were determined from the DNA. The top ten clones hold around 6.5% of a sample with 75,000 to 95,000 clones, more than 65% of them seen once. Sequencing was performed on peripheral blood. The origin of this receptor is a man aged 60 to 69 with acute or convalescent COVID-19. This chain joins TRBV24-1 and TRBJ2-7, with 7 positions matching TRBD2. CDR3 sequence reads: CATSDRGGGEQYF. The CDR3 DNA reads TGTGCCACCAGTGATCGTGGGGGGGGCGAGCAGTACTTC.